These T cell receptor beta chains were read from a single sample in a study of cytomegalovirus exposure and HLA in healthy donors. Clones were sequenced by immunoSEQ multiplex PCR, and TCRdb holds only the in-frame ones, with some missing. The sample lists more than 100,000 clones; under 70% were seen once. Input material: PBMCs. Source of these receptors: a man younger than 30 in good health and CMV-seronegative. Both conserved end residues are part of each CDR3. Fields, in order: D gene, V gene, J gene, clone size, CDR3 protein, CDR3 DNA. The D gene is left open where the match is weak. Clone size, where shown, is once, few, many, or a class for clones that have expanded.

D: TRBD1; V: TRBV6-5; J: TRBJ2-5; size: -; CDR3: CASSQDRGWETQYF; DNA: TGTGCCAGCAGTCAAGACAGGGGCTGGGAGACCCAGTACTTC
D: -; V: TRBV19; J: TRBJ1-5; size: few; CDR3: CASNEPISNQPQHF; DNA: TGTGCCAGCAACGAACCTATTAGCAATCAGCCCCAGCATTTT
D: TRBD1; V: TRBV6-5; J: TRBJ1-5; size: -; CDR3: CASRRQGVNQPQHF; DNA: TGTGCCAGCAGAAGACAGGGAGTCAATCAGCCCCAGCATTTT
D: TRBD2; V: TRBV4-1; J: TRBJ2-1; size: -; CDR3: CASSQAQRENNEQFF; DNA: TGCGCCAGCAGCCAAGCCCAGCGGGAGAACAATGAGCAGTTCTTC
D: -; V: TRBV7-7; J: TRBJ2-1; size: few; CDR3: CASSLAPRSYNEQFF; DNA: TGTGCCAGCAGCTTAGCTCCTAGATCCTACAATGAGCAGTTCTTC
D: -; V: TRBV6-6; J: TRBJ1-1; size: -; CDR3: CASSWTDEAFF; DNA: TGTGCCAGCAGCTGGACAGACGAAGCTTTCTTT
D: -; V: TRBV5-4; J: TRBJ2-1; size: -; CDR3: CASSHTAGEQFF; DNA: TGTGCCAGCAGCCACACGGCGGGTGAGCAGTTCTTC
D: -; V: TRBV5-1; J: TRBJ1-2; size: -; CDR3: CASKELLNYGYTF; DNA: TGCGCCAGCAAAGAACTGCTAAACTATGGCTACACCTTC
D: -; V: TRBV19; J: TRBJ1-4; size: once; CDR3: CASSPVATNEKLFF; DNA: TGTGCCAGTAGTCCCGTTGCAACTAATGAAAAACTGTTTTTT
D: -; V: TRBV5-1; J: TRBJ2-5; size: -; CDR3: CASRWENRETQYF; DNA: TGCGCCAGCAGATGGGAGAATAGGGAGACCCAGTACTTC
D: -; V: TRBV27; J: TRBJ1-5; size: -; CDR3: CASSPQIWSGTHSNQPQHF; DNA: TGTGCCAGCAGTCCTCAAATCTGGTCCGGGACTCATAGCAATCAGCCCCAGCATTTT
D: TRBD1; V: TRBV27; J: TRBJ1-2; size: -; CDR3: CASTSYFRDSHYGYTF; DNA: TGTGCCAGCACGAGCTATTTCCGGGACAGCCACTATGGCTACACCTTC
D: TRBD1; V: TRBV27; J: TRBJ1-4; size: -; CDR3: CASSSDRGRTNEKLFF; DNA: TGTGCCAGCAGTTCCGACAGGGGGCGTACTAATGAAAAACTGTTTTTT
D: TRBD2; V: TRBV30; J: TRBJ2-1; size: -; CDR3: CAWRPLAGPRREQFF; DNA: TGTGCCTGGAGACCACTAGCGGGACCCCGCAGAGAGCAGTTCTTC
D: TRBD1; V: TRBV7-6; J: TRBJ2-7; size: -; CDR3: CASSMGQGVDEQYF; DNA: TGTGCCAGCAGCATGGGACAGGGGGTGGATGAGCAGTACTTC
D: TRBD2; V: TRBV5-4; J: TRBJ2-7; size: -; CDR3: CASSLVASGSKEQYF; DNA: TGTGCCAGCAGCTTGGTGGCTAGCGGGAGCAAGGAGCAGTACTTC
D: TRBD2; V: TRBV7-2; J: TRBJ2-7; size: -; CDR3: CASSSPGLGASYEQYF; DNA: TGTGCCAGCAGCTCACCGGGACTAGGCGCCTCCTACGAGCAGTACTTC
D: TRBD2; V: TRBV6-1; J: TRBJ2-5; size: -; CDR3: CASSITSARETQYF; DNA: TGTGCCAGCAGTATAACTAGCGCGAGAGAGACCCAGTACTTC
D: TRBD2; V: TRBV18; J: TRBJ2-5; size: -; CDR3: CASSPMVGTSGIETQYF; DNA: TGTGCCAGCTCACCGATGGTGGGGACTAGCGGAATAGAGACCCAGTACTTC
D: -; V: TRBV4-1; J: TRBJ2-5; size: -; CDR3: CASSQDLTSRETQYF; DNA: TGCGCCAGCAGCCAAGATTTAACTTCGCGGGAGACCCAGTACTTC
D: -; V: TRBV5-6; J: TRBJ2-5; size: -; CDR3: CASSDAKQGRKTQYF; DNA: TGTGCCAGCAGCGACGCAAAACAGGGGAGGAAGACCCAGTACTTC
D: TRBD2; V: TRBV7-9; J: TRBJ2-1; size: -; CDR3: CASSIRTSGKYNEQFF; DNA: TGTGCCAGCAGCATTCGGACTAGCGGGAAATACAATGAGCAGTTCTTC
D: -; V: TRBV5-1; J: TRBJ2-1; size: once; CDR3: CASSPTDGGYNEQFF; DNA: TGCGCCAGCAGTCCCACTGACGGCGGGTACAATGAGCAGTTCTTC